The clone carrying this T cell receptor (beta chain) appeared a few times. The data originate from a study of beta chain features in type 1 diabetes. Study-level information: All samples combined gave roughly 110,000,000 sorted cells for examination.

Expressed TCRB transcripts were sequenced after all isolated RNA was converted to cDNA. Clones were read by immunoSEQ multiplex PCR, and TCRdb kept only the in-frame ones, dropping some. The top ten clones hold 0.065% of a sample with roughly 500,000 clones, around 30% of them seen once. Germline V CDR1 and CDR2: SGHTA, FQGTGA. The CDR3 is 15 residues long. The V segment lost 6 bases and the J segment 4 bases; nucleotides outside the gene matches: 8. The V gene is TRBV7-3, the J gene TRBJ2-3; 9 bases line up with TRBD2. The clonotype originates from a man younger than 30 in good health. The material sequenced was naive CD4+ T cells from blood. The CDR3 region has the DNA TGTGCCAGCAGTCTTAGCGGGAGTAGGCCAGATACGCAGTATTTT. Amino acids: CASSLSGSRPDTQYF.